A selection of T cell receptor beta chains follows, all from one sample in a study of response to subunit inactivated influenza vaccine. TCRdb called the RT-PCR reads again in MiXCR, with one record for every CDR3 protein. Among hundreds of thousands of distinct CDR3 sequences, roughly 15% were seen once, and the ten largest hold approximately 7.6%. The source material was PBMCs from blood, sampled 14 days before vaccination. All receptors derive from a man aged 45-65 years who received an inactivated influenza vaccine. The CDR3 runs from the conserved cysteine through the conserved F or W. D genes are given only for firm matches. The size entry is marked missing in some rows and otherwise reads once, few, many or a size class.

v_call	d_call	j_call	clone_size	cdr3_aa	cdr3_nt
TRBV2	.	TRBJ2-1	.	CASSEGLGPPGDNEQFF	TGTGCCAGCAGTGAAGGTTTGGGGCCCCCGGGGGACAATGAGCAGTTCTTC
TRBV4-2	TRBD2	TRBJ2-1	.	CASSLRPSGVSSYNEQFF	TGTGCCAGCAGTCTTAGACCTAGCGGGGTCAGCTCCTACAATGAGCAGTTCTTC
TRBV12-3/TRBV12-4	TRBD2	TRBJ2-1	many	CASIILAGGYNEQFF	TGTGCCAGCATCATACTAGCGGGGGGCTACAATGAGCAGTTCTTC
TRBV5-1	.	TRBJ1-1	.	CASSLPTGHTEAFF	TGCGCCAGCAGCTTGCCAACGGGGCACACTGAAGCTTTCTTT
TRBV3-1	.	TRBJ2-3	many	CASSRSGDTQYF	TGTGCCAGCAGCCGGTCGGGGGATACGCAGTATTTT
TRBV20-1	TRBD1	TRBJ2-1	.	CSARLTGSSYNEQFF	TGCAGTGCTAGACTGACAGGGAGCTCCTACAATGAGCAGTTCTTC
TRBV5-5	.	TRBJ2-2	.	CASSVTRVTGELFF	TGTGCCAGCAGCGTGACCAGGGTCACCGGGGAGCTGTTTTTT
TRBV29-1	TRBD1	TRBJ2-3	.	CSGTGTVDTQYF	TGCAGCGGAACCGGGACAGTAGATACGCAGTATTTT
TRBV7-2	.	TRBJ1-5	many	CASSYGPFGNQPQHF	TGTGCCAGCAGCTATGGACCGTTTGGCAATCAGCCCCAGCATTTT
TRBV12-3/TRBV12-4	.	TRBJ2-1	.	CASSPFRGTGQFF	TGTGCCAGCAGCCCTTTTCGGGGAACTGGGCAGTTCTTC
TRBV27	.	TRBJ2-7	.	CASSPTLPGAYEQYF	TGTGCCAGCAGTCCCACCCTGCCGGGTGCCTACGAGCAGTACTTC
TRBV11-2	.	TRBJ2-5	.	CASSLDWRVQETQYF	TGTGCCAGCAGCTTAGATTGGCGGGTTCAAGAGACCCAGTACTTC
TRBV11-2	TRBD1	TRBJ2-4	.	CASSSSLRDRAAKNIQYF	TGTGCCAGCAGCTCCTCTCTCCGGGACAGGGCCGCCAAAAACATTCAGTACTTC
TRBV20-1	.	TRBJ1-1	many	CSARAFLTEAFF	TGCAGTGCTAGAGCTTTTCTCACTGAAGCTTTCTTT
TRBV29-1	.	TRBJ2-7	.	CSVGPGISYEQYF	TGCAGCGTTGGACCGGGAATCTCCTACGAGCAGTACTTC
TRBV20-1	.	TRBJ2-3	.	CSARGRVRSRGTDTQYF	TGCAGTGCTAGAGGACGCGTGCGGAGTCGCGGGACAGATACGCAGTATTTT
TRBV20-1	.	TRBJ2-7	.	CSARDPGLMSYEQYF	TGCAGTGCTAGGGACCCGGGACTTATGTCCTACGAGCAGTACTTC
TRBV10-2	.	TRBJ1-2	few	CASSESRGRDGYTF	TGCGCCAGCAGTGAGTCTCGGGGGCGCGATGGCTACACCTTC
TRBV9	.	TRBJ2-5	.	CASSDGGGQETQYF	TGTGCCAGCAGCGACGGGGGCGGCCAAGAGACCCAGTACTTC
TRBV5-6	.	TRBJ2-2	.	CASTIGSLTNTGELFF	TGTGCCAGCACTATTGGCTCTCTTACGAACACCGGGGAGCTGTTTTTT
TRBV28	TRBD2	TRBJ2-3	few	CASSFPTPGTSGSTDTQYF	TGTGCCAGCAGTTTTCCTACTCCCGGGACTAGCGGGAGTACAGATACGCAGTATTTT
TRBV5-1	TRBD1	TRBJ2-3	.	CASSLQGAGDTQYF	TGCGCCAGCAGCTTGCAGGGGGCAGGGGATACGCAGTATTTT
TRBV5-6	.	TRBJ2-7	few	CASSLVVGAYEQYF	TGTGCCAGCAGCTTGGTGGTAGGGGCGTACGAGCAGTACTTC
TRBV20-1	TRBD2	TRBJ2-2	few	CSATINPLLAHYTGELFF	TGCAGTGCTACTATAAACCCCCTACTAGCGCACTACACCGGGGAGCTGTTTTTT
TRBV10-3	.	TRBJ1-6	few	CAISDVAQNSPLHF	TGTGCCATCAGTGATGTAGCCCAAAATTCACCCCTCCACTTT